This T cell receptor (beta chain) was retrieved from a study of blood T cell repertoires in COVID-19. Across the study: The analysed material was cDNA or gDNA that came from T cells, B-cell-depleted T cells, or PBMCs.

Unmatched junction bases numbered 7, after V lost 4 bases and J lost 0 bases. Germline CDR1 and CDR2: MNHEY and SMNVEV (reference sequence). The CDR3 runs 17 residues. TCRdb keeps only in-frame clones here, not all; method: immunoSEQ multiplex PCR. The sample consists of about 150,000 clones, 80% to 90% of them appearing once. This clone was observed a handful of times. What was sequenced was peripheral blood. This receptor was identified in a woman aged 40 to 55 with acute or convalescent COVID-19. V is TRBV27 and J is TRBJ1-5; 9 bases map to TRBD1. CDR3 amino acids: CASSSRTGDASNQPQHF. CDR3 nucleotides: TGTGCCAGCAGTTCGAGGACAGGGGATGCTAGCAATCAGCCCCAGCATTTT.